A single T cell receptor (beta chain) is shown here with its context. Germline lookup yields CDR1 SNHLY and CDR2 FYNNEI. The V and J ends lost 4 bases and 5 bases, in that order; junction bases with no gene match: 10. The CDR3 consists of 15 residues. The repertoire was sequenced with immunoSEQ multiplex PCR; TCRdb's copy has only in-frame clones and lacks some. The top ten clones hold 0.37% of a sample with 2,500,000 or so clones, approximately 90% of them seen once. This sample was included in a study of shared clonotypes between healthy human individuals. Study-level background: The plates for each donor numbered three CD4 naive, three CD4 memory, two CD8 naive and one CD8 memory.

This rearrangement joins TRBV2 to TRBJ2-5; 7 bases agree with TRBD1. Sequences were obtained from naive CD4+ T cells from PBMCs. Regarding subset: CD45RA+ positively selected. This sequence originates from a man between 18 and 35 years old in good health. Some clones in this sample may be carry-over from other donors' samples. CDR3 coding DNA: TGTGCCAGCAGTGTTACAGGGGCGACCGGGGAGACCCAGTACTTC. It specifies CASSVTGATGETQYF.